These 25 T cell receptor beta chains originate from one sample sequenced in a study of Ad26.COV2.S vaccination and SARS-CoV-2 variants. The treatment: about 20 received Ad26.COV2.S at low or high dose, single or two shots; about five received placebo; per-sample allocation not given. Sampling took place 63 days after the first vaccine or placebo injection. Assay used: immunoSEQ multiplex PCR; TCRdb lists only in-frame clones, some missing. The sample has some 370,000 clones, roughly 85% seen once; the top ten hold 7% to 9.5%. Sequencing used peripheral blood, obtained in a trial of Ad26.COV2.S vaccine versus placebo. These receptors were taken from a person between 18 and 60 years old who received the Ad26.COV2.S COVID-19 vaccine or a placebo.

In DNA, the CDR3 is TGTGCCGGAGGGACTACCTCGGGTGAGCAGTTCTTC. It translates to CAGGTTSGEQFF. V and J are TRBV12-3 or TRBV12-4 and TRBJ2-1, with 7 bases fitting TRBD2. There are 12 residues in the CDR3. V was clipped by 11 bases and J by 9 bases; unmatched bases: 10.

J is TRBJ1-5 and V is TRBV5-5; TRBD1 agrees at 7 bases. V lost 4 bases, J lost 5 bases, and 6 bases stayed unmatched. The germline V gene encodes CDR1 SGHKS and CDR2 YYEKEE (reference sequence). This CDR3 is 14 amino acids long. The CDR3 loop reads CASSRDSLYQPQHF. The CDR3 bases are TGTGCCAGCAGCCGGGACAGTTTGTATCAGCCCCAGCATTTT.

This chain links TRBV6-5 with TRBJ2-3; D not resolved. CDR3 size: 14 residues. Germline V gives CDR1 MNHEY, CDR2 SVGAGI. V shed 5 bases and J shed 3 bases, with 12 bases lying between them. CDR3 residues: CASSPGPRTDTQYF. CDR3 bases: TGTGCCAGCAGTCCCGGGCCCCGGACAGATACGCAGTATTTT.

The V gene is TRBV9, the J gene TRBJ1-1; D gene ambiguous. The V and J ends lost 3 bases and 11 bases respectively, with 14 bases between them. The CDR3 totals 12 residues. Germline V gene data show CDR1 as SGDLS and CDR2 as YYNGEE. The CDR3, as DNA: TGTGCCAGCAGCGGTGCCGGAGGTGGCGCTTTCTTT. It yields the protein CASSGAGGGAFF.

The DNA for the CDR3 is TGTGCCAGCAGTTTCAACGGGGACGGCGATGAGCAGTTCTTC. Protein: CASSFNGDGDEQFF. This chain links TRBV27 with TRBJ2-1; either TRBD1 or TRBD2 may supply D (5 bases each). Trimming removed 3 bases from V and 8 bases from J, with 14 bases in between. The CDR3 covers 14 residues. The V gene's germline CDR1 is MNHEY and CDR2 SMNVEV (reference sequence).

This clone was detected only once. This could be a read error, since a much larger clone is one nucleotide away. This CDR3 is also generated by other DNA sequences in the sample. The chain couples TRBV6-5 to TRBJ1-2; TRBD1 matches at 11 bases. CDR3 length equals 15 residues. Germline-derived CDR1 and CDR2 are MNHEY and SVGAGI. V trimming: 1 base; J trimming: 4 bases; junction bases outside the gene matches: 2. This CDR3 reads CASSYWGTGGYGYTF. DNA for the CDR3: TGTGCCAGCAGTTACTGGGGGACAGGGGGCTATGGCTACACCTTC.

The chain recombines TRBV3-1 (or the pseudogene TRBV3-2) with TRBJ2-3; no definite D call. The CDR3 is 11 amino acids. Germline assignment: CDR1 LGHDT and CDR2 YNNKEL (reference sequence). V dropped 2 bases and J dropped 10 bases, with 7 bases sitting between them. CDR3 in amino acids: CASSQSTPQYF. CDR3 sequence (DNA): TGTGCCAGCAGCCAAAGCACGCCGCAGTATTTT.

The chain joins TRBV2 to TRBJ1-2, with TRBD1 matching over 9 bases. Germline CDR1 and CDR2: SNHLY and FYNNEI. The trim removed 6 bases at V and 9 bases at J, leaving 11 bases unmatched. The CDR3 covers 14 residues. The chain's CDR3 is CASRNPGQGRSYTF. The CDR3 coding sequence is TGTGCCAGCAGGAATCCGGGACAGGGCAGGAGCTACACCTTC.

A few counts support this clone. The V and J genes are TRBV27 and TRBJ1-1; TRBD1 matches 12 bases. V was pared by 5 bases and J by 1 base, with 8 bases of the junction left unmatched. CDR1 is MNHEY, CDR2 SMNVEV, per germline (reference sequence). This CDR3 is built from 17 residues. The chain's CDR3 is CASSPPGTGGWNTEAFF. The CDR3 DNA follows: TGTGCCAGCAGTCCCCCCGGGACAGGGGGCTGGAACACTGAAGCTTTCTTT.

This chain uses TRBV7-9 with TRBJ1-2; 8 bases line up with TRBD1. The CDR3 has 14 residues. From germline, CDR1 is SEHNR and CDR2 FQNEAQ (reference sequence). J lost 5 bases, V lost 4 bases, and 6 bases had no gene match. The CDR3 nucleotides read TGTGCCAGCAGCTCCCGGACAGGGACATATGGCTACACCTTC. Protein: CASSSRTGTYGYTF. Full variable domain (missing parts from reference TRBV7-9 and TRBJ1-2): DTGVSQNPRHKITKRGQNVTFRCDPISEHNRLYWYRQTLGQGPEFLTYFQNEAQLEKSRLLSDRFSAERPKGSFSTLEIQRTEQGDSAMYLCASSSRTGTYGYTFGSGTRLTVV.

This clone occurred a few times. This sequence joins TRBV9 and TRBJ2-7; D may correspond to TRBD1 or TRBD2 (5 bases each). Germline V gene sequence: CDR1 SGDLS, CDR2 YYNGEE. CDR3 size: 14 residues. Trimming cost V 3 bases and J 3 bases, with 13 bases left between them. CDR3 loop: CASSAHGGDYEQYF. CDR3 coding DNA: TGTGCCAGCAGCGCCCATGGGGGAGACTACGAGCAGTACTTC.

This clone has a handful of counts. The gene calls are TRBV4-3 and TRBJ1-2; no clear D. The V and J ends lost 0 bases and 1 base respectively, with 0 bases between them. Germline lookup yields CDR1 LGHNA and CDR2 YSLEER. The length of the CDR3 is 12 residues. The CDR3 protein is CASSQDNYGYTF. CDR3 DNA: TGCGCCAGCAGCCAAGATAACTATGGCTACACCTTC.

This clone was picked up one time. The rearrangement joins TRBV18 to TRBJ1-5, with D unresolved. Per germline, CDR1 KGHSH and CDR2 LQKENI. With 3 bases removed from V and 5 bases from J, the gap between germline ends came to 11 bases. This CDR3 is 14 amino acids long. CDR3 coding DNA: TGTGCCAGCTCACCCGACGCCCTCCATCAGCCCCAGCATTTT. Its translation is CASSPDALHQPQHF.

J is TRBJ2-1 and V is TRBV9; weak D call: TRBD1 (6 bases). The germline V gene has CDR1 SGDLS and CDR2 YYNGEE. The CDR3 is made up of 12 amino acids. Trimming removed 0 bases at V and 13 bases at J, with 11 bases between. The CDR3 loop reads CASSVGAGDQFF. The CDR3 DNA reads as TGTGCCAGCAGCGTAGGGGCAGGGGACCAGTTCTTC.

This clone was recorded only once. Additional DNA sequences in this sample encode the identical CDR3. The chain combines TRBV7-3 with TRBJ1-1; TRBD1 is a possible D gene (5 bases). The CDR3 runs to 13 residues. Trimming cost V 5 bases and J 2 bases, with 9 bases left between them. The germline V gene encodes CDR1 SGHTA and CDR2 FQGTGA. The CDR3 loop is CASSPGGNTEAFF. In nucleotides, the CDR3 is TGTGCCAGCAGCCCCGGGGGTAACACTGAAGCTTTCTTT.

This clone was observed a few times. DNA for the CDR3: TGTGCCATCAGTGTACAAGAGACCCAGTACTTC. It encodes CAISVQETQYF. The chain links TRBV10-3 to TRBJ2-5; no clear D gene. Trimming took off 4 bases at V and 2 bases at J, with 2 bases between the two ends. Germline CDR1 ENHRY, CDR2 SYGVKD. This CDR3 is built from 11 residues.

This rearrangement joins TRBV29-1 to TRBJ2-3, with 7 bases identical to TRBD2. The ends lost 4 bases at V and 2 bases at J; junction bases unmatched: 18. Germline lookup yields CDR1 SQVTM and CDR2 ANQGSEA. CDR3 length equals 18 residues. This chain's CDR3 is CSVVGGSGSGGVTDTQYF. CDR3 DNA sequence: TGCAGCGTTGTTGGGGGGAGCGGATCGGGAGGCGTCACAGATACGCAGTATTTT.

The J gene is TRBJ2-7, the V gene TRBV6-5, with TRBD2 matching 9 bases. Germline V gives CDR1 MNHEY, CDR2 SVGAGI. J gave up 4 bases and V 7 bases, and 5 bases lay outside the gene matches. The CDR3 is 13 amino acids. CDR3 region: CASTSAGGYEQYF. CDR3 DNA: TGTGCCAGCACTTCCGCGGGAGGGTACGAGCAGTACTTC.

This clone was seen a single time. The chain carries TRBV24-1 and TRBJ1-2, with D possibly being TRBD1 (6 bases). Trimming pared 9 bases from V and 4 bases from J, leaving 17 bases between. Germline CDR1 is KGHDR and CDR2 is SFDVKD. CDR3 size: 14 residues. As DNA, the CDR3 is TGTGCCACCCGAGGGGGAATAGCCTCCTATGGCTACACCTTC. Protein product: CATRGGIASYGYTF.

The chain combines TRBV18 with TRBJ2-1; no clear D gene. The ends were cut back, 2 bases at V and 8 bases at J, with 19 bases in the middle. The germline gives CDR1 KGHSH, CDR2 LQKENI. CDR3 length equals 16 residues. The CDR3 nucleotides are TGTGCCAGCTCACCATTCGCCCTAGATGTAGGAGATGAGCAGTTCTTC. Its protein is CASSPFALDVGDEQFF.

This chain connects TRBV5-1 to TRBJ2-7, with no clear D. The V end lost 4 bases, the J end lost 3 bases, and 17 bases lay between the germline ends. This CDR3 spans 15 amino acids. Germline CDR1 SGHRS, CDR2 YFSETQ. CDR3 sequence: CASSPLPAMGYEQYF. In nucleotides, the CDR3 is TGCGCCAGCAGCCCACTTCCAGCGATGGGCTACGAGCAGTACTTC.

This clone was counted once. This chain links TRBV21-1 with TRBJ2-3; the table's D call of TRBD2 was not tested on the DNA. TRBV21-1 is a recognized pseudogene. The CDR3 is 17 amino acids. The CDR3 spells CASGAGLERGVMDTQYF. CDR3 DNA: TGTGCCAGCGGGGCGGGACTAGAGAGGGGCGTGATGGATACGCAGTATTTT.

The chain employs TRBV15 and TRBJ2-1; 11 bases are a match to TRBD1. Germline-derived CDR1 and CDR2 are LNHNV and YYDKDF (reference sequence). The CDR3 is made up of 16 amino acids. V was pared by 0 bases and J by 9 bases, with 7 bases of the junction left unmatched. CDR3 DNA: TGTGCCACCAGCAGAGATCGAGGGACAGGGGGGAGTGAGCAGTTCTTC. Amino acids: CATSRDRGTGGSEQFF.

The chain has TRBV7-9 and TRBJ2-5; 7 positions match TRBD2. CDR1 is SEHNR and CDR2 is FQNEAQ in the germline V gene (reference sequence). The ends lost 2 bases at V and 5 bases at J; junction bases unmatched: 5. The CDR3 spans 14 residues. CDR3 coding DNA: TGTGCCAGCAGCTTAAGTCTGGGGGGGGAGACCCAGTACTTC. It codes for CASSLSLGGETQYF.

The chain combines TRBV7-9 with TRBJ1-3; 7 bases fit TRBD1. CDR1 SEHNR and CDR2 FQNEAQ come from the germline V gene (reference sequence). CDR3 length: 14 residues. The V segment lost 3 bases and the J segment 5 bases; nucleotides outside the gene matches: 4. CDR3 nucleotide sequence: TGTGCCAGCAGCTTGCAGGGGGGAAGAAACACCATATATTTT. It codes for CASSLQGGRNTIYF.